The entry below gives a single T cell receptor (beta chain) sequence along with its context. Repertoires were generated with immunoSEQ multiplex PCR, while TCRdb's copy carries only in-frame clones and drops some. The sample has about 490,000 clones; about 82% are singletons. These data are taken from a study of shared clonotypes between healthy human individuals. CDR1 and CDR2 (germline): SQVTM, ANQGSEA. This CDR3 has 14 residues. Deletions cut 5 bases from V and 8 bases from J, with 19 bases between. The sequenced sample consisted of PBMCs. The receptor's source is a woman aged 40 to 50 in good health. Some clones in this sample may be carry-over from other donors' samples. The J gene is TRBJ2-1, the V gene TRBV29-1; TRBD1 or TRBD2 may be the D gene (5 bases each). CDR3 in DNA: TGCAGCGTTTCCTGGGGCGGGCAGTCCGATGAGCAGTTCTTC. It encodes CSVSWGGQSDEQFF.